This T cell receptor (beta chain) was retrieved from a study of CD8+CD57+ T cells in acquired aplastic anemia. Profiling of TCR beta VDJ combinations and CDR3 sequences used genomic DNA as template. Via MiXCR, TCRdb re-called the reads, giving one row per CDR3 protein. The repertoire consists of around 180,000 distinct CDR3 sequences, with just under 65% occurring once and the leading ten covering 45%. The germline V gene encodes CDR1 SNHLY and CDR2 FYNNEI. This CDR3 spans 14 amino acids. V lost 3 bases and J lost 8, with 16 bases in between. This TCR was sampled from a human donor in good health. This chain uses TRBV2 with TRBJ1-1; TRBD1 is a possible D gene (6 bases). Sequenced input: sorted CD4+, CD8+, or CD8+CD57+ T cells (not recorded which) from PBMCs. CDR3 residues: CASSEVSGTGEAFF. The CDR3 DNA reads TGTGCCAGCAGTGAGGTATCGGGTACAGGGGAAGCTTTCTTT. Filled out from reference TRBV2 and TRBJ1-1, the complete variable domain reads EPEVTQTPSHQVTQMGQEVILRCVPISNHLYFYWYRQILGQKVEFLVSFYNNEISEKSEIFDDQFSVERPDGSNFTLKIRSTKLEDSAMYFCASSEVSGTGEAFFGQGTRLTVV.